What follows describes a single TCR beta chain. It lacks a known antigen. No clone much larger than this one lies a single base away; base qualities are absent. The collaborating institutions used their own protocols to collect whole blood in K2EDTA tubes. Collaborator samples were shipped for TCRbeta analysis as frozen whole blood, isolated PBMCs, or DNA extracted from either sample type. The data derive from a study of blood T cell repertoires in COVID-19 (dated by TCRdb to about 2020). For the study in its entirety: Collaborator samples came from the United States, Italy and Spain and covered acute and convalescent phases of COVID-19. Where available, HLA class I and class II types were taken from metadata supplied by the sample provider and were not determined by assay-based typing. Sample metadata almost always included a de-identified subject ID, COVID-19 status, age in years and sex. The samples were drawn from the first 160 participants of the ongoing ImmuneRACE study and from about 1,200 subjects provided by 6 global collaborators. The prospective study material was composed of cDNA or gDNA derived from T cells, B-cell-depleted T cells, or PBMCs. Deeply sampled blood TCRbeta repertoires from subjects exposed to, actively infected with, or recovered from COVID-19 were included in the dataset. The repertoires were released in a freely available public database meant as a resource for research on the immune response to SARS-CoV-2.

The germline V gene encodes CDR1 SGDLS and CDR2 YYNGEE. V sheds 3 bases and J sheds 6 bases, leaving 14 bases between their ends. The CDR3 has 14 amino acids, counting the end cysteine and phenylalanine. This entry keeps only the CDR3 DNA: 42 bases, framed from base 1. General study outcomes and caveats: How much clinical and demographic metadata was included differed by source and by participant, and the metadata was provided uncurated.

TCRbeta CDR3 regions were amplified from genomic DNA using the immunoSEQ Assay, a bias-controlled multiplex PCR. In the source study's methods: Nucleated cell counts per sample were estimated from amplification of reference gene primers within the assay. To quantify the absolute abundance of each unique TCRbeta CDR3 rearrangement, sequence reads were collapsed and filtered. Productive Simpson clonality was computed per sample as the square root of Simpson's diversity index over productive rearrangements. TCRdb holds this immuneACCESS table with in-frame rearrangements only. Some clones are missing; in checked studies, unresolved V genes explain under half, and the rest has no known cause. V and J calls and clone size are copied from that table; D and trimming were computed from the DNA. The sample table lists approximately 180,000 clones, under 85% of them with a count of one. The ten largest clones add up to 9.8% of the sample.

The sequence links TRBV9 to TRBJ2-3, with TRBD1 tentatively as D gene (7 bases match). Sequencing used peripheral blood. The receptor comes from a woman older than 75 with acute or convalescent COVID-19. The CDR3 amino acid sequence is: CASSARGLADTQYF. The DNA sequence reads TGTGCCAGCAGCGCAAGGGGGCTAGCGGATACGCAGTATTTT.